Listed below are T cell receptor beta chains from one sample, sequenced in a study of cytomegalovirus exposure and HLA in healthy donors. TCRdb keeps only in-frame clones here, not all; method: immunoSEQ multiplex PCR. The sample lists about 130,000 clones; roughly three quarters were seen once. What was sequenced was PBMCs. Receptors were obtained from a woman aged 40 to 50 in good health and CMV-seronegative. Both conserved end residues are part of each CDR3. D genes are given only for firm matches. Clone size appears in some rows only: once, few, many, or a class for an expanded clone.

V gene	clone size	CDR3 length	D gene	J gene	CDR3 DNA	CDR3 protein
TRBV5-4	-	15	-	TRBJ2-4	TGTGCCAGCAGCTCCCCAGCGGAAACTAAAAACATTCAGTACTTC	CASSSPAETKNIQYF
TRBV6-1	-	15	-	TRBJ2-1	TGTGCCACCTCGAACTCCCGCAGGGCAGTGGGCGAGCAGTTCTTC	CATSNSRRAVGEQFF
TRBV7-2	-	15	-	TRBJ2-5	TGTGCCAGCAGCACTAGGGGAGGCAGGGCAGAGACCCAGTACTTC	CASSTRGGRAETQYF
TRBV9	-	15	TRBD1	TRBJ1-6	TGTGCCAGCAGCCCGGACAGGGGGCGAGATTCACCCCTCCACTTT	CASSPDRGRDSPLHF
TRBV2	-	14	-	TRBJ2-7	TGTGCCAGCATCATATCACAGGCCGATTACGAGCAGTACTTC	CASIISQADYEQYF
TRBV27	-	13	-	TRBJ1-2	TGTGCCAGCAGTTTAGGGAAGAGGGATGGCTACACCTTC	CASSLGKRDGYTF
TRBV7-2	-	14	TRBD2	TRBJ2-1	TGTGCCAGCAGCCCTCCGGGACTAGCGGGGGAGCAGTTCTTC	CASSPPGLAGEQFF
TRBV6-1	few	14	TRBD2	TRBJ2-3	TGTGCCAGCAGTGTGGCGGGGGGGACAGATACGCAGTATTTT	CASSVAGGTDTQYF
TRBV27	once	14	-	TRBJ2-7	TGTGCCAGCAGATCCCCGGGACTTTCTTACGAGCAGTACTTC	CASRSPGLSYEQYF
TRBV29-1	-	13	-	TRBJ1-2	TGCAGCGTTGGCGCAGGGCTGAACTATGGCTACACCTTC	CSVGAGLNYGYTF
TRBV7-9	-	14	-	TRBJ2-7	TGTGCCAGCAGCTTAGTGGGGGGAGAGTACGAGCAGTACTTC	CASSLVGGEYEQYF
TRBV5-6	-	14	TRBD1	TRBJ1-2	TGTGCCAGCAGCAAAGGACAGGGAGACTATGGCTACACCTTC	CASSKGQGDYGYTF
TRBV5-1	-	14	-	TRBJ1-2	TGCGCCAGCAGCTTGGACAGGCCTGGCTATGGCTACACCTTC	CASSLDRPGYGYTF
TRBV28	-	14	-	TRBJ1-6	TGTGCCAGCAATAGAGGCGGGGCAGCCCCAGCCCTCCACTTT	CASNRGGAAPALHF
TRBV7-2	-	11	-	TRBJ1-1	TGTGCCAGCAGCCCTAGAGCTGAAGCTTTCTTT	CASSPRAEAFF
TRBV14	-	13	TRBD1	TRBJ1-2	TGTGCCAGCAGCCCGAACAGACAGGGAGGCTACACCTTC	CASSPNRQGGYTF
TRBV5-5	-	15	TRBD1	TRBJ1-3	TGTGCCAGCAGCAAATACAGGGGTGCTGGAAACACCATATATTTT	CASSKYRGAGNTIYF
TRBV19	-	15	TRBD1	TRBJ1-3	TGTGCCAGTAGTTCCCGACAGGGAGGTTGGAACACCATATATTTT	CASSSRQGGWNTIYF
TRBV28	-	17	-	TRBJ1-6	TGTGCCAGCAGTTTCCTGGGACACCTCTCCTATAATTCACCCCTCCACTTT	CASSFLGHLSYNSPLHF
TRBV27	-	16	TRBD1	TRBJ1-2	TGTGCCAGCAGTTCCCGGACAGGCCGGTCTAACTATGGCTACACCTTC	CASSSRTGRSNYGYTF
TRBV28	once	12	-	TRBJ1-2	TGTGCCAGCAGTTCAGGGCTTCATGGCTACACCTTC	CASSSGLHGYTF
TRBV6-1	-	15	-	TRBJ2-6	TGTGCCAGCACTATGACTGAGCTCGGGGCCAACGTCCTGACTTTC	CASTMTELGANVLTF
TRBV7-9	-	14	-	TRBJ2-7	TGTGCCAGCAGCAACCCTACAGTCCCCTACGAGCAGTACTTC	CASSNPTVPYEQYF
TRBV4-2	-	14	-	TRBJ1-4	TGTGCCAGCAGCCAAGAAGGAACAGAAGAAAAACTGTTTTTT	CASSQEGTEEKLFF
TRBV18	-	13	TRBD1	TRBJ1-1	TGTGCCAGCTCACCCGGCGCAGGGGGGAAAGCTTTCTTT	CASSPGAGGKAFF
TRBV5-1	-	14	TRBD1	TRBJ1-2	TGCGCCAGCAGCTTGGCCGGGGACAGGAAAGGCTACACCTTC	CASSLAGDRKGYTF
TRBV10-3	few	15	-	TRBJ1-2	TGTGCCATCAGTGAGTACGGGGACACGGCCTATGGCTACACCTTC	CAISEYGDTAYGYTF
TRBV29-1	-	12	-	TRBJ1-1	TGCAGCGTTGATGCAGGGAACACTGAAGCTTTCTTT	CSVDAGNTEAFF
TRBV7-8	-	14	-	TRBJ1-2	TGTGCCAGCAGCCCGCCTATGGTGAGCTATGGCTACACCTTC	CASSPPMVSYGYTF
TRBV5-4	-	13	-	TRBJ1-4	TGTGCCAGCAGCTTGGAGGGGCGCCGAAAACTGTTTTTT	CASSLEGRRKLFF
TRBV5-4	-	16	TRBD2	TRBJ2-3	TGTGCCAGCAGCGGGACTAGCGGCCCTAGCACAGATACGCAGTATTTT	CASSGTSGPSTDTQYF
TRBV10-3	-	14	-	TRBJ1-1	TGTGCCATCAGTGAGTCCAGGGAGAACACTGAAGCTTTCTTT	CAISESRENTEAFF